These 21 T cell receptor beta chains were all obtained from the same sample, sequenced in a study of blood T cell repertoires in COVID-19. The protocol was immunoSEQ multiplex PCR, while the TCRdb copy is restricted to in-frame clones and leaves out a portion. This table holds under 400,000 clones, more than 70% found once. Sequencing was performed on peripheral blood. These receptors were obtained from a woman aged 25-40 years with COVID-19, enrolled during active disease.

The CDR3, as DNA: TGTGCCAGTAGTATCGTAGCGGGAGTGAACACCGGGGAGCTGTTTTTT. Protein: CASSIVAGVNTGELFF. The chain employs TRBV19 and TRBJ2-2; TRBD2 matches at 9 bases. The junction had 3 bases not matched to a gene; V was cut back by 3 bases and J by 1 base. This CDR3 is built from 16 residues. Germline values: CDR1 LNHDA, CDR2 SQIVND (reference sequence).

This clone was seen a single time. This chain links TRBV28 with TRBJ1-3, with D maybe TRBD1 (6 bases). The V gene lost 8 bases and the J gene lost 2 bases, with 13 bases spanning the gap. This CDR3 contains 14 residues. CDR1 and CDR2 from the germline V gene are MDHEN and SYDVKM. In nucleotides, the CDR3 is TGTGCCAGCGGGACCGGGACAACTGGAAACACCATATATTTT. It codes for CASGTGTTGNTIYF.

CDR3 in amino acids: CASSQGGNRATQYF. DNA for the CDR3: TGCGCCAGCAGCCAAGGAGGGAACAGGGCAACTCAGTACTTC. The chain is built from TRBV4-1 and TRBJ2-4; D is perhaps TRBD1 (6 bases). Germline V gene data show CDR1 as MGHRA and CDR2 as YSYEKL. This CDR3 is built from 14 residues. V was cut by 1 base and J by 12 bases, with 16 bases left in between.

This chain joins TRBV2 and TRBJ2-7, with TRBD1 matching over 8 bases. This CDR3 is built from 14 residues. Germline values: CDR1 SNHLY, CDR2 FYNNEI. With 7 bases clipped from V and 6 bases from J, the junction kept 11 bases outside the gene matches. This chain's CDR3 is CASMSRTGLSEQYF. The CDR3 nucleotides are TGTGCCAGCATGTCAAGGACAGGGCTAAGCGAGCAGTACTTC.

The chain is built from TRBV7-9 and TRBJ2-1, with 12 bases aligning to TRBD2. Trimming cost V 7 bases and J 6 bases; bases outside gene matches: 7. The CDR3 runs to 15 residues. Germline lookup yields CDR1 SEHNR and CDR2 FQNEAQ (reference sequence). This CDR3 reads CASNPVTSGSNEQFF. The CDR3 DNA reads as TGTGCCAGCAACCCCGTGACTAGCGGGAGCAATGAGCAGTTCTTC. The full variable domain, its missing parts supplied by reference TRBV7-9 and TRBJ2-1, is DTGVSQNPRHKITKRGQNVTFRCDPISEHNRLYWYRQTLGQGPEFLTYFQNEAQLEKSRLLSDRFSAERPKGSFSTLEIQRTEQGDSAMYLCASNPVTSGSNEQFFGPGTRLTVL.

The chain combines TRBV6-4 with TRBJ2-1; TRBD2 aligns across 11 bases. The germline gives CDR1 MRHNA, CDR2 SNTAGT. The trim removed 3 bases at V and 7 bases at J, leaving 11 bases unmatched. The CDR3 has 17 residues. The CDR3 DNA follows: TGTGCCAGCAGTGAGGCCGGGACTAGCGGCGCGGGTAATGAGCAGTTCTTC. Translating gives CASSEAGTSGAGNEQFF.

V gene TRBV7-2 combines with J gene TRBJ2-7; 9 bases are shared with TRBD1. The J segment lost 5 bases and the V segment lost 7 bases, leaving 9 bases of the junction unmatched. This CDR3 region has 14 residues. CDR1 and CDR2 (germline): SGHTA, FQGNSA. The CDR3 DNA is TGTGCCAGCACAATCGGGACAGGGCGGGACGAGCAGTACTTC. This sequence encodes CASTIGTGRDEQYF.

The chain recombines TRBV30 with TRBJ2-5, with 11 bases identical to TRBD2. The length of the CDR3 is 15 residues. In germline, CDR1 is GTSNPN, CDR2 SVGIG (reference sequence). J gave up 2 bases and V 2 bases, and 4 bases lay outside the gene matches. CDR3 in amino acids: CAWSRLAGIQETQYF. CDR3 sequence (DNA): TGTGCCTGGAGTAGACTAGCGGGGATTCAAGAGACCCAGTACTTC.

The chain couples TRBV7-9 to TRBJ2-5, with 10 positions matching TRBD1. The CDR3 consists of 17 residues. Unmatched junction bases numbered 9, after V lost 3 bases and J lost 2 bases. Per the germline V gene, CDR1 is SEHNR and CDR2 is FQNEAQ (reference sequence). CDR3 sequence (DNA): TGTGCCAGCAGCTTGGGACAGGGGATATGGGAGCAAGAGACCCAGTACTTC. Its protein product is CASSLGQGIWEQETQYF.

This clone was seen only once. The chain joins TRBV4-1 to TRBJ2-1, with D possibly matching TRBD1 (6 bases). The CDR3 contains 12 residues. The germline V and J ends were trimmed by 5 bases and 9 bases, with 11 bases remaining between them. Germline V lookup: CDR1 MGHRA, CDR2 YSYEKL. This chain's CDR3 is CASSVQGSEQFF. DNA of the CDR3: TGCGCCAGCAGCGTACAGGGTTCTGAGCAGTTCTTC.

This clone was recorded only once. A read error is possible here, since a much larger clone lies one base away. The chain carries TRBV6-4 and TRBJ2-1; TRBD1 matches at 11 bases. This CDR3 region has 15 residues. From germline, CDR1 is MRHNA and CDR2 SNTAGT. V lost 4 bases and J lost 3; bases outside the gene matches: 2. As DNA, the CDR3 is TGTGCCAGCAGTGCCGGGACAGGGGGCTACAATGAGCAGTTCTTC. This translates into CASSAGTGGYNEQFF.

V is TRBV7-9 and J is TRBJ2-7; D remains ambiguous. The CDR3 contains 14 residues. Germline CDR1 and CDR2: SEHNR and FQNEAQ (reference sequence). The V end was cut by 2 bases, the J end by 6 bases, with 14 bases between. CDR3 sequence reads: CASSLSRQVGEQYF. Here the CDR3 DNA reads TGTGCCAGCAGCTTAAGCAGGCAGGTGGGCGAGCAGTACTTC.

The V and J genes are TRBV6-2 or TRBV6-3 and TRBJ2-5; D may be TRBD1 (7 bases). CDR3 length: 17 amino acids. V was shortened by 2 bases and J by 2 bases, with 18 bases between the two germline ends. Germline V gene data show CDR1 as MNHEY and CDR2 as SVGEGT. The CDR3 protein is CASSYGQGGARQETQYF. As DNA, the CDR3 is TGTGCCAGCAGTTACGGTCAGGGGGGAGCGAGGCAAGAGACCCAGTACTTC.

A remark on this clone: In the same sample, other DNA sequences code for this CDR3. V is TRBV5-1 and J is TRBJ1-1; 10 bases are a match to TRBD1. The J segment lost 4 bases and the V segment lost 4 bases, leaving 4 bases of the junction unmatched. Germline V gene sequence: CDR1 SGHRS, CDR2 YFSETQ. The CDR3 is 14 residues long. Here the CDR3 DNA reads TGCGCCAGCAGCCCGGGACAGGGGTTCACTGAAGCTTTCTTT. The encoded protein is CASSPGQGFTEAFF.

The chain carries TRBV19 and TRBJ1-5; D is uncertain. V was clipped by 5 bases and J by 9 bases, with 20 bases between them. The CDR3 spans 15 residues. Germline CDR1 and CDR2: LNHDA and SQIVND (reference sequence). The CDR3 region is CASSFTASQATPQHF. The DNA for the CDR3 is TGTGCCAGTAGTTTCACGGCCTCCCAGGCGACGCCCCAGCATTTT.

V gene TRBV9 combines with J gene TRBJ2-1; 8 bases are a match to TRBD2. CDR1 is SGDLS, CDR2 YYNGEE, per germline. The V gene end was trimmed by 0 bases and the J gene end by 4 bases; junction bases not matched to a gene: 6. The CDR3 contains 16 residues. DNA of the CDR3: TGTGCCAGCAGCGTAGGTGGCGGGAGGCCTTACAATGAGCAGTTCTTC. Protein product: CASSVGGGRPYNEQFF.

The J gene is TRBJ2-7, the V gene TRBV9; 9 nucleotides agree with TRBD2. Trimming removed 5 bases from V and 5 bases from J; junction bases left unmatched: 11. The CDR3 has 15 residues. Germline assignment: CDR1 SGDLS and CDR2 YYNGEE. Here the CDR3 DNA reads TGTGCCAGCAGTGCTGGGACTAGCCGGCTCGACGAGCAGTACTTC. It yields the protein CASSAGTSRLDEQYF.

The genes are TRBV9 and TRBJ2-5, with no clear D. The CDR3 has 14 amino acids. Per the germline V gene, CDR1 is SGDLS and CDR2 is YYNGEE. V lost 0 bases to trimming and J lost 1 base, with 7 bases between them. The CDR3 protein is CASSVGAVQETQYF. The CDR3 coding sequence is TGTGCCAGCAGCGTAGGCGCGGTCCAAGAGACCCAGTACTTC.

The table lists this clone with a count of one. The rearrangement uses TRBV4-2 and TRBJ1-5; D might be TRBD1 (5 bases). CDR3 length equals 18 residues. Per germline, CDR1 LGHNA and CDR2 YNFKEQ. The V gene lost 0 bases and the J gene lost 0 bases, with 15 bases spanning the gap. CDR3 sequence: CASSQDSGRFVSNQPQHF. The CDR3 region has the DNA TGTGCCAGCAGCCAAGACTCAGGGCGATTCGTTAGCAATCAGCCCCAGCATTTT.

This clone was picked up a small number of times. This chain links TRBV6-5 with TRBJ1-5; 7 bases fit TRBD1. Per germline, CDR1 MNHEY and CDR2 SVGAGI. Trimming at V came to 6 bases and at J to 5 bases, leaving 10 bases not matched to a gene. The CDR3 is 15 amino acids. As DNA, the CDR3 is TGTGCCAGCAGCCCAGATCGACAGGGCCATCAGCCCCAGCATTTT. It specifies CASSPDRQGHQPQHF.

CDR3 nucleotide sequence: TGTGCCAGCAGCCCCGCGGGGGAGGGGATCACCGGGGAGCTGTTTTTT. Translation gives CASSPAGEGITGELFF. This rearrangement joins TRBV9 to TRBJ2-2, with 7 bases aligning to TRBD2. CDR3 size: 16 residues. CDR1 is SGDLS, CDR2 YYNGEE, per germline. With 4 bases clipped from V and 4 bases from J, the junction kept 10 bases outside the gene matches.